The clone carrying this TCR beta chain showed up just once. The antigen is not known. Germline CDR1 reads SQVTM; CDR2 reads ANQGSEA. Trimming removed 2 bases at V and 1 base at J, with 15 bases between. The CDR3 length is 15 residues. This sample was taken from a study of CD8+ T cells in alopecia areata. Treatment here: oral pan-JAK inhibitor, 5-10 mg twice daily. Study observations and caveats: Treatment with tofacitinib significantly lowered scalp clonality and reduced expanded CD8+ clones among the top 100.

Following extraction, RNA underwent reverse transcription to cDNA, which served as the sequencing template. The data were produced by immunoSEQ multiplex PCR, yet TCRdb's version contains in-frame clones alone and is incomplete. The data contain some 42,000 clones, 80% to 95% of them singletons. Sequenced material: CD8+ T cells sorted from blood, taken at week 24, from a patient treated with tofacitinib. The TCR originated in a human donor with alopecia areata. This chain uses TRBV29-1 with TRBJ2-7; D perhaps matches TRBD2 (6 bases). The CDR3 DNA reads as TGCAGCGTTGAATCGCGCGGGGATCTTTCCTACGAGCAGTACTTC. This sequence encodes CSVESRGDLSYEQYF.